Below are 3 T cell receptor beta chains sequenced from a single sample in a study of early T cells in non-severe SARS-CoV-2 infection (dated by TCRdb to the early 2020s). To prepare the library, 5' RACE was applied. Sequencing took place on a NextSeq 500. Using fastp at Q25 and MiXCR, TCRdb reprocessed the public reads and kept productive beta chains. Merged by CDR3 protein, the rows form single entries marked with the most common genes and DNA. The sample yields around 80,000 distinct CDR3 sequences; approximately 13% were counted once. The leading ten clones occupy approximately 6% of the sample. Sequenced: whole blood. Receptors originate from an adult who was a healthcare worker with PCR-confirmed SARS-CoV-2 infection or an uninfected control (not recorded which).

V gene TRBV27 combines with J gene TRBJ2-1; D is unclear. This CDR3 has 11 amino acids. Trimming shortened V by 3 bases and J by 9 bases, and 6 bases separated the two germline ends. Germline loops: CDR1 MNHEY, CDR2 SMNVEV (reference sequence). CDR3 DNA sequence: TGTGCCAGCAGTTTGGGTCGTGAGCAGTTCTTC. It is translated as CASSLGREQFF.

The rearrangement links TRBV5-1 to TRBJ2-2; 10 nucleotides line up with TRBD2. Germline-derived CDR1 and CDR2 are SGHRS and YFSETQ. V dropped 4 bases and J dropped 9; count of bases not matched to a gene: 9. This CDR3 comprises 15 residues. The CDR3, as DNA: TGCGCCAGCAGCGGATCACTAGCGGGAAATCGGGAGCTGTTTTTT. Encoded protein: CASSGSLAGNRELFF.

This clonotype has a count of ten or more. CDR3 in amino acids: CATSDPDRNYGYTF. The DNA of the CDR3 is TGTGCCACCAGTGACCCTGACAGGAACTATGGCTACACCTTC. The chain combines TRBV24-1 with TRBJ1-2; possibly TRBD1 for D (6 bases). The germline V and J ends were trimmed by 4 bases and 2 bases, with 10 bases remaining between them. Germline V gene sequence: CDR1 KGHDR, CDR2 SFDVKD. The CDR3 contains 14 residues.